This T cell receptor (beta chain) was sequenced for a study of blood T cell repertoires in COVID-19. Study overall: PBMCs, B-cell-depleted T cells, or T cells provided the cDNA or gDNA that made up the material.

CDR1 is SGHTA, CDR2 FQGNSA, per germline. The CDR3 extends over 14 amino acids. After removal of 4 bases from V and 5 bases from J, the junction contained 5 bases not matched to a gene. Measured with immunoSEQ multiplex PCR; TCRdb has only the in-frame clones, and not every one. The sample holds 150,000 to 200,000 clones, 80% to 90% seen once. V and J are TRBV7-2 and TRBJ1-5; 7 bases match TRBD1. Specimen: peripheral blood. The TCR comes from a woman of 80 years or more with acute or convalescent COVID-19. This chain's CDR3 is CASSSGQHDQPQHF. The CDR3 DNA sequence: TGTGCCAGCAGCTCGGGACAGCATGATCAGCCCCAGCATTTT.